These 20 T cell receptor beta chains originate from one sample sequenced in a study of T cells in Graves' hyperthyroidism and ophthalmopathy. Regions amplified from RNA transcripts were the TCR beta CDR3 regions. An initial round of RT-PCR targeting the TCR CDR3 relied on the HTBI primer set. TCRdb reprocessed the multiplex PCR reads with MiXCR, giving one entry per CDR3 protein. The sample has roughly 350,000 distinct CDR3 sequences, around 13% seen once. Sequencing input: blood. The receptors come from a woman under 40 with Graves' ophthalmopathy.

This clonotype was seen ten or more times. Here the CDR3 reads CASSPQANSYEQYF. DNA for the CDR3: TGTGCCAGCTCACCACAGGCCAACTCCTACGAGCAGTACTTC. This chain uses TRBV18 with TRBJ2-7; D gene uncertain. Per germline, CDR1 KGHSH and CDR2 LQKENI. Trimming cost V 1 base and J 0 bases, with 7 bases left between them. This CDR3 has 14 amino acids.

This clonotype was counted ten times or more. The rearrangement joins TRBV28 to TRBJ2-7; 9 bases agree with TRBD1. The CDR3 length is 14 residues. V lost 5 bases to trimming and J lost 6 bases; unmatched junction nucleotides: 8. CDR1 is MDHEN, CDR2 SYDVKM, per germline. The CDR3 spells CASSLGGTGSEQYF. CDR3 DNA: TGTGCCAGCAGTCTCGGCGGGACAGGGTCCGAGCAGTACTTC. The whole variable domain, remainder taken from reference TRBV28 and TRBJ2-7, is DVKVTQSSRYLVKRTGEKVFLECVQDMDHENMFWYRQDPGLGLRLIYFSYDVKMKEKGDIPEGYSVSREKKERFSLILESASTNQTSMYLCASSLGGTGSEQYFGPGTRLTVT.

This clonotype was counted at least ten times. The chain carries TRBV20-1 and TRBJ2-7; weak D call: TRBD2 (7 bases). V gave up 0 bases and J gave up 4 bases, with 16 bases separating them. In germline, CDR1 is DFQATT, CDR2 SNEGSKA (reference sequence). The CDR3 covers 15 residues. The CDR3 DNA is TGCAGTGCTAGAGATGGGGGCGGGGGACGGTACGAGCAGTACTTC. Translating it yields CSARDGGGGRYEQYF.

This clonotype was counted many times. This chain connects TRBV7-8 to TRBJ2-5; no firm D call. Germline values: CDR1 SGHVS, CDR2 FQNEAQ. The CDR3 consists of 13 residues. V was trimmed by 3 bases and J by 4 bases, leaving 9 bases between them. The CDR3 bases are TGTGCCAGCAGCTTGGGTGAGGCAGAGACCCAGTACTTC. It is translated as CASSLGEAETQYF. The whole variable domain, remainder taken from reference TRBV7-8 and TRBJ2-5, is GAGVSQSPRYKVAKRGQDVALRCDPISGHVSLFWYQQALGQGPEFLTYFQNEAQLDKSGLPSDRFFAERPEGSVSTLKIQRTQQEDSAVYLCASSLGEAETQYFGPGTRLLVL.

This rearrangement joins TRBV7-9 to TRBJ1-2; TRBD1 aligns across 8 bases. The germline CDR1 and CDR2 sequences are SEHNR and FQNEAQ (reference sequence). The junction had 7 bases not matched to a gene; V was cut back by 5 bases and J by 5 bases. The CDR3 has 14 amino acids. Here the CDR3 reads CASSLKDRAYGYTF. The CDR3 DNA sequence: TGTGCCAGCAGCCTCAAGGACAGGGCATATGGCTACACCTTC.

This clonotype appeared many times. The chain uses TRBV12-5 and TRBJ1-1; 9 positions agree with TRBD1. CDR1 LGHNT and CDR2 FRNRAP come from the germline V gene. Germline trimming cut 6 bases from V and 10 bases from J; bases unmatched to any gene: 9. The CDR3 is 13 amino acids. CDR3 loop: CASGPLGQGRAFF. The CDR3 DNA reads TGTGCTAGTGGACCCCTCGGACAGGGGCGAGCTTTCTTT.

This clonotype was seen many times. The chain joins TRBV28 to TRBJ1-4, with D unresolved. V was pared by 3 bases and J by 2 bases, with 7 bases between. Germline CDR1 is MDHEN and CDR2 is SYDVKM. This CDR3 spans 14 amino acids. The chain's CDR3 is CASSLGGTNEKLFF. The CDR3 DNA reads as TGTGCCAGCAGTTTGGGTGGGACTAATGAAAAACTGTTTTTT.

This clonotype was seen repeatedly, ten times or more. V and J are TRBV5-1 and TRBJ1-2; TRBD1 matches 9 bases. There are 15 residues in the CDR3. With V trimmed by 3 bases and J by 3 bases, 6 bases remained unmatched. Germline assignment: CDR1 SGHRS and CDR2 YFSETQ. The CDR3 DNA reads as TGCGCCAGCAGCTGGACAGGGGTCGGAGACTATGGCTACACCTTC. Translated: CASSWTGVGDYGYTF.

This clonotype has at least ten counts. The CDR3 coding sequence is TGTGCCAGCAAACCTCCGAGAGCGAATGGGCCCCTCCACTTT. Its protein product is CASKPPRANGPLHF. This chain joins TRBV28 and TRBJ1-6; D not resolved. The CDR3 runs to 14 residues. The V end was cut by 7 bases, the J end by 13 bases, with 20 bases between. Germline V gives CDR1 MDHEN, CDR2 SYDVKM.

This clonotype was recorded many times. V gene TRBV2 combines with J gene TRBJ1-5; 7 bases fit TRBD1. Germline CDR1 reads SNHLY; CDR2 reads FYNNEI. Trimming at V came to 6 bases and at J to 2 bases, leaving 7 bases not matched to a gene. The length of the CDR3 is 15 residues. The CDR3 region is CASRGDRAGNQPQHF. The CDR3 DNA reads TGTGCCAGCAGGGGCGACAGGGCAGGCAATCAGCCCCAGCATTTT. Combining the CDR3 with reference TRBV2 and TRBJ1-5 gives the whole variable domain EPEVTQTPSHQVTQMGQEVILRCVPISNHLYFYWYRQILGQKVEFLVSFYNNEISEKSEIFDDQFSVERPDGSNFTLKIRSTKLEDSAMYFCASRGDRAGNQPQHFGDGTRLSIL.

This clonotype was counted at least ten times. The V gene is TRBV2, the J gene TRBJ1-6, with D perhaps TRBD1 (5 bases). V lost 0 bases and J 9 bases, leaving 12 bases between the germline ends. Germline loops: CDR1 SNHLY, CDR2 FYNNEI. The CDR3 length is 15 residues. CDR3 sequence (DNA): TGTGCCAGCAGTGAAGCGCTTAGGGGACGTTCACCCCTCCACTTT. Protein sequence: CASSEALRGRSPLHF. Supplemented by reference TRBV2 and TRBJ1-6, the full variable domain reads EPEVTQTPSHQVTQMGQEVILRCVPISNHLYFYWYRQILGQKVEFLVSFYNNEISEKSEIFDDQFSVERPDGSNFTLKIRSTKLEDSAMYFCASSEALRGRSPLHFGNGTRLTVT.

The gene calls are TRBV4-2 and TRBJ1-5, with TRBD1 identical over 8 bases. This CDR3 is 15 amino acids long. V lost 3 bases, J lost 7 bases, and 8 bases stayed unmatched. Germline-derived CDR1 and CDR2 are LGHNA and YNFKEQ. The DNA of the CDR3 is TGTGCCAGCAGCCAGCAACAGGGGGAGGTCCAGCCCCAGCATTTT. It codes for CASSQQQGEVQPQHF.

Sample share makes this clonotype medium-sized. The V and J genes are TRBV28 and TRBJ2-3; 8 nucleotides align to TRBD1. There are 16 residues in the CDR3. J lost 1 base, V lost 7 bases, and 10 bases had no gene match. Germline lookup yields CDR1 MDHEN and CDR2 SYDVKM. DNA of the CDR3: TGTGCCAGCATACCCAGACAGGACAGGGGCACAGATACGCAGTATTTT. Encoded protein: CASIPRQDRGTDTQYF.

Comments on this clonotype: One base away lies a much larger clone, so this may be a sequencing read error. CDR3 in amino acids: CAISLKFVGNEKLFF. The CDR3 bases are TGTGCCATCAGCTTAAAATTCGTCGGTAATGAAAAACTGTTTTTT. The chain recombines TRBV11-2 with TRBJ1-4; D is undetermined. Germline loops: CDR1 SGHAT, CDR2 FQNNGV. The length of the CDR3 is 15 residues.

This clonotype was picked up many times. V is TRBV5-1 and J is TRBJ1-4, with D possibly being TRBD1 (5 bases). The CDR3 sequence is 15 residues long. Trimming took off 6 bases at V and 7 bases at J, with 19 bases between the two ends. Per the germline V gene, CDR1 is SGHRS and CDR2 is YFSETQ. The chain's CDR3 is CASTTEGVVPEKLFF. The DNA for the CDR3 is TGCGCCAGCACAACTGAAGGGGTTGTCCCTGAAAAACTGTTTTTT. Based on the CDR3 plus reference TRBV5-1 and TRBJ1-4, the full variable domain is KAGVTQTPRYLIKTRGQQVTLSCSPISGHRSVSWYQQTPGQGLQFLFEYFSETQRNKGNFPGRFSGRQFSNSRSEMNVSTLELGDSALYLCASTTEGVVPEKLFFGSGTQLSVL.

This clonotype was seen at least ten times. The chain is built from TRBV12-3 or TRBV12-4 and TRBJ2-5; TRBD2 agrees at 9 bases. V lost 6 bases to trimming and J lost 5 bases; unmatched junction nucleotides: 10. There are 15 residues in the CDR3. CDR3 nucleotide sequence: TGTGCCAGCAGAGCTTCCGCGGGGGGGCCGGAGACCCAGTACTTC. Translation: CASRASAGGPETQYF.

The rearrangement links TRBV5-1 to TRBJ2-3; TRBD2 aligns across 10 bases. Germline V CDR1 and CDR2: SGHRS, YFSETQ. V trimming: 4 bases; J trimming: 2 bases; junction bases outside the gene matches: 10. The CDR3 length is 17 residues. CDR3 sequence reads: CASSPSSGGADTDTQYF. The CDR3 nucleotides are TGCGCCAGCAGCCCCTCGAGCGGGGGGGCGGACACAGATACGCAGTATTTT. The whole variable domain, filled in from reference TRBV5-1 and TRBJ2-3, reads KAGVTQTPRYLIKTRGQQVTLSCSPISGHRSVSWYQQTPGQGLQFLFEYFSETQRNKGNFPGRFSGRQFSNSRSEMNVSTLELGDSALYLCASSPSSGGADTDTQYFGPGTRLTVL.

This clonotype was detected a few times. DNA for the CDR3: TGCAGTGCTTCTAGCTCCGGGGAGCTGTTTTTT. Its translation: CSASSSGELFF. The chain carries TRBV20-1 and TRBJ2-2; D may be TRBD2 (5 bases). This CDR3 has 11 amino acids. Germline lookup yields CDR1 DFQATT and CDR2 SNEGSKA (reference sequence). Trimming took off 5 bases at V and 6 bases at J, with 7 bases between the two ends.

This clonotype was detected ten times or more. V usage is TRBV30 and J usage is TRBJ2-3; TRBD1 aligns across 7 bases. Germline CDR1 and CDR2: GTSNPN and SVGIG (reference sequence). The CDR3 has 13 amino acids. The junction had 4 bases not matched to a gene; V was cut back by 5 bases and J by 2 bases. DNA of the CDR3: TGTGCCTGGGACAGGGCCCACACAGATACGCAGTATTTT. Amino acid sequence: CAWDRAHTDTQYF.

The rearrangement joins TRBV5-4 to TRBJ2-1; D might be TRBD1 or TRBD2, each matching 5 bases. This CDR3 region has 13 residues. The germline V gene has CDR1 SGHNT and CDR2 YYREEE (reference sequence). The CDR3 nucleotides are TGTGCGAGCCGGGGCATGTCTGACAATGAGCAGTTCTTC. Translation gives CASRGMSDNEQFF. Looking up the rest from reference TRBV5-4 and TRBJ2-1 gives the full variable domain: ETGVTQSPTHLIKTRGQQVTLRCSSQSGHNTVSWYQQALGQGPQFIFQYYREEENGRGNFPPRFSGLQFPNYSSELNVNALELDDSALYLCASRGMSDNEQFFGPGTRLTVL.